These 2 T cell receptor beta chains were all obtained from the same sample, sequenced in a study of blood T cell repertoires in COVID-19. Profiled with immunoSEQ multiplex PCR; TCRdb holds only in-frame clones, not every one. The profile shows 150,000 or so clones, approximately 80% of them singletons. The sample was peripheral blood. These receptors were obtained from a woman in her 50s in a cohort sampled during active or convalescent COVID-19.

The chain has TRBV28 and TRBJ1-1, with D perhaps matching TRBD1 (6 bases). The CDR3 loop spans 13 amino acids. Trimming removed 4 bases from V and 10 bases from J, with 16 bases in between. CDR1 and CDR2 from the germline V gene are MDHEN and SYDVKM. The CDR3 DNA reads TGTGCCAGCAGTTCACAGGGCGGCATAGTAGCTTTCTTT. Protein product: CASSSQGGIVAFF. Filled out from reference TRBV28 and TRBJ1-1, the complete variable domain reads DVKVTQSSRYLVKRTGEKVFLECVQDMDHENMFWYRQDPGLGLRLIYFSYDVKMKEKGDIPEGYSVSREKKERFSLILESASTNQTSMYLCASSSQGGIVAFFGQGTRLTVV.

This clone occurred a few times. The CDR3 sequence is CASSVSAAGGDNEQFF. The CDR3 nucleotides read TGTGCCAGCAGTGTCTCGGCAGCGGGGGGGGACAATGAGCAGTTCTTC. The chain joins TRBV6-4 to TRBJ2-1; 10 bases agree with TRBD2. This CDR3 is built from 16 residues. Unmatched junction bases numbered 8, after V lost 4 bases and J lost 5 bases. The germline CDR1 and CDR2 sequences are MRHNA and SNTAGT.